Sequencing of this T cell receptor (beta chain) was carried out in a study of T cells after yellow fever vaccination. Overall study: Preparation of fractions with low cell numbers was performed using SMART-Seq v4 Ultra Low Input.

Trimming shortened V by 9 bases and J by 3 bases, and 12 bases separated the two germline ends. The CDR3 sequence is 12 residues long. This clonotype occurred many times. The antigen is not known. A universal primer site and UMIs were added as TCR cDNA was made by 5'RACE template switching. One entry per CDR3 protein results from TCRdb running MiXCR on the 5' RACE reads. The table records about 240,000 distinct CDR3 sequences, 3.6% of them present only once. General study findings and limits: Among all clonotypes, a small share was observed in both CD4 and CD8 compartments.

Sample: PBMCs, taken 15 days after the yellow fever booster vaccination. The receptor's source is a man in his late teens or twenties who received the YFV17D yellow fever vaccine. The V call is TRBV12-3 or TRBV12-4, the J call TRBJ2-7, with TRBD1 as a possible D gene (6 bases). The CDR3 sequence is CASQQGGYEQYF. CDR3 DNA: TGTGCCAGTCAACAGGGTGGCTACGAGCAGTACTTC.